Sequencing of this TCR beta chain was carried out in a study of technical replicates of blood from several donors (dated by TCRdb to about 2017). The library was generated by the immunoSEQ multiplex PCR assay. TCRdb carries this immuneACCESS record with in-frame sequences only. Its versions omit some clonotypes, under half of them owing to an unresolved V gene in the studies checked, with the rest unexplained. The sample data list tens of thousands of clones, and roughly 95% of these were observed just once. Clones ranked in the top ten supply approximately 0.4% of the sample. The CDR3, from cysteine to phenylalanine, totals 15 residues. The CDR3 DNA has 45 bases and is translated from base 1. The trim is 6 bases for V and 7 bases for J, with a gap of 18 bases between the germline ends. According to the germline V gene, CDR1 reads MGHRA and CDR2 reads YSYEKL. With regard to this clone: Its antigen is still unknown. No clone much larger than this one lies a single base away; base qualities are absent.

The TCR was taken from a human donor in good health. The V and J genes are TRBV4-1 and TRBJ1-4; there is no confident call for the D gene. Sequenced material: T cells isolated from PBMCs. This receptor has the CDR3 CASSPTGAVVEKLFF. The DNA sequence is TGCGCCAGCAGTCCTACGGGAGCCGTTGTTGAAAAACTGTTTTTT.